These 17 T cell receptor beta chains share one sample of origin, sequenced in a study of CD8 T cells in Susac syndrome. Reverse transcription of roughly 0.5 to 1 ug RNA was performed with random hexamers. Using its own MiXCR run on the immunoSEQ multiplex PCR reads, TCRdb lists one record per CDR3 protein. This sample yields 100,000 to 150,000 distinct CDR3 sequences, of which about 94% are seen a single time; approximately 0.13% belongs to the top ten. The sequenced sample consisted of CD4+ T cells from PBMCs. The receptors here all came from a human donor with multiple sclerosis.

The chain couples TRBV10-3 to TRBJ2-3, with D tentatively TRBD2 (5 bases). The CDR3 spans 14 residues. With 6 bases removed from V and 4 bases from J, the gap between germline ends came to 14 bases. CDR1 and CDR2 from the germline V gene are ENHRY and SYGVKD. Written as DNA, the CDR3 is TGTGCCATCAGGGCGAGGGAGCCATCAGATACGCAGTATTTT. It is translated as CAIRAREPSDTQYF.

This clonotype is a singleton in its sample. The chain uses TRBV7-3 and TRBJ2-3, with 7 positions matching TRBD1. V shed 1 base and J 0 bases; nucleotides not matched to a gene: 4. Germline CDR1 and CDR2: SGHTA and FQGTGA. The CDR3 length is 16 residues. For the CDR3, the DNA is TGTGCCAGCAGCTTAAGGGCAGGGGGTAGCACAGATACGCAGTATTTT. This encodes CASSLRAGGSTDTQYF.

The V call is TRBV7-8, the J call TRBJ2-3, with 8 nucleotides matching TRBD2. V lost 5 bases to trimming and J lost 4 bases; unmatched junction nucleotides: 8. The CDR3 loop spans 15 amino acids. Germline V gene lookup returns CDR1 SGHVS and CDR2 FQNEAQ. The CDR3 DNA reads as TGTGCCAGCAGCCCAATCACTAGCGGCCCAGATACGCAGTATTTT. Protein product: CASSPITSGPDTQYF. The full variable domain, with the rest looked up from reference TRBV7-8 and TRBJ2-3, is GAGVSQSPRYKVAKRGQDVALRCDPISGHVSLFWYQQALGQGPEFLTYFQNEAQLDKSGLPSDRFFAERPEGSVSTLKIQRTQQEDSAVYLCASSPITSGPDTQYFGPGTRLTVL.

The chain uses TRBV7-2 and TRBJ2-5, with D uncertain. V lost 0 bases and J lost 0, with 11 bases in between. The germline V gene encodes CDR1 SGHTA and CDR2 FQGNSA. This CDR3 has 16 amino acids. The CDR3 loop is CASSLAGRPDQETQYF. CDR3 bases: TGTGCCAGCAGCTTAGCCGGCAGGCCAGACCAAGAGACCCAGTACTTC.

V usage is TRBV12-3 or TRBV12-4 and J usage is TRBJ1-2, with 10 bases matching TRBD1. V lost 1 base and J lost 9; bases outside the gene matches: 5. This CDR3 has 14 residues. CDR3 nucleotide sequence: TGTGCCAGCAGTTTAGGCGGGACAGGGGATCGCTACACCTTC. Residues: CASSLGGTGDRYTF.

The chain is built from TRBV6-6 and TRBJ2-2; D gene unclear. The V gene lost 9 bases and the J gene lost 4 bases, with 9 bases spanning the gap. The CDR3 sequence is 12 residues long. Looked up from germline, CDR1 is MNHNY and CDR2 is SVGAGI (reference sequence). CDR3 sequence reads: CASFMRTGELFF. The CDR3 nucleotides read TGTGCCAGTTTCATGCGCACCGGGGAGCTGTTTTTT.

V and J are TRBV19 and TRBJ1-1, with TRBD1 as a possible D gene (6 bases). Germline CDR1 LNHDA, CDR2 SQIVND (reference sequence). V dropped 9 bases and J dropped 6 bases, with 23 bases sitting between them. CDR3 length: 15 residues. The CDR3 DNA is TGTGCCAGCACCAATATCTTCGGGGGGCGGTCTGAAGCTTTCTTT. The encoded protein is CASTNIFGGRSEAFF.

The V and J genes are TRBV13 and TRBJ2-1; tentative D call: TRBD1 (6 bases). Germline values: CDR1 PRHDT, CDR2 FYEKMQ (reference sequence). V was pared by 4 bases and J by 9 bases, with 13 bases between. The CDR3 contains 13 residues. CDR3 in amino acids: CASSYRERSEQFF. The CDR3 DNA is TGTGCCAGCAGCTACAGGGAGAGGAGTGAGCAGTTCTTC.

The chain uses TRBV18 and TRBJ2-3, with D maybe TRBD1 (6 bases). The V end was cut by 5 bases, the J end by 2 bases, with 14 bases between. This CDR3 contains 15 residues. The germline V gene has CDR1 KGHSH and CDR2 LQKENI. CDR3 region: CASSAYRALTDTQYF. As DNA, the CDR3 is TGTGCCAGCTCAGCTTACAGGGCCCTCACAGATACGCAGTATTTT.

V gene TRBV27 combines with J gene TRBJ2-7, with a possible D match to TRBD1 (6 bases). V shed 2 bases and J shed 2 bases, with 13 bases lying between them. The V gene's germline CDR1 is MNHEY and CDR2 SMNVEV (reference sequence). The CDR3 has 15 residues. The CDR3 sequence is CASSLTQQGTYEQYF. The CDR3 bases are TGTGCCAGCAGTTTAACCCAACAGGGAACCTACGAGCAGTACTTC.

In this sample, this clonotype turned up once. The chain uses TRBV3-1 and TRBJ2-1; 12 nucleotides line up with TRBD2. The CDR3 is 16 amino acids. The trim removed 4 bases at V and 1 base at J, leaving 2 bases unmatched. CDR1 and CDR2 (germline): LGHDT, YNNKEL (reference sequence). The CDR3: CASSPLAGGSYNEQFF. CDR3 nucleotides: TGTGCCAGCAGCCCGCTAGCGGGAGGGTCCTACAATGAGCAGTTCTTC.

The rearrangement uses TRBV29-1 and TRBJ2-7, with D perhaps being TRBD1 or TRBD2 (7 bases each). Deletions cut 8 bases from V and 2 bases from J, with 16 bases between. The CDR3 has 13 amino acids. CDR1 SQVTM and CDR2 ANQGSEA come from the germline V gene. CDR3 in amino acids: CSIRGGQPYEQYF. The CDR3 nucleotides read TGCAGCATCAGGGGGGGACAACCCTACGAGCAGTACTTC.

This rearrangement joins TRBV19 to TRBJ2-2; possibly TRBD1 for D (5 bases). Between the trimmed V and J ends, which lost 4 bases and 2 bases, there was a span of 11 bases. The germline V gene has CDR1 LNHDA and CDR2 SQIVND (reference sequence). CDR3 length equals 15 residues. CDR3: CASSKGQGNTGELFF. CDR3 bases: TGTGCCAGTAGTAAAGGGCAGGGTAACACCGGGGAGCTGTTTTTT.

This chain links TRBV6-6 with TRBJ2-7; D possibly corresponds to TRBD1 (7 bases). Germline-derived CDR1 and CDR2 are MNHNY and SVGAGI (reference sequence). The CDR3 covers 15 residues. V was clipped by 11 bases and J by 2 bases, with 22 bases between them. The CDR3 is CAARETGQITYEQYF. Here the CDR3 DNA reads TGTGCCGCCCGGGAGACGGGACAGATAACCTACGAGCAGTACTTC.

This clonotype was seen once. This chain links TRBV19 with TRBJ1-1, with 8 nucleotides matching TRBD1. Germline V gene sequence: CDR1 LNHDA, CDR2 SQIVND (reference sequence). The CDR3 sequence is 12 residues long. The J segment lost 8 bases and the V segment lost 3 bases, leaving 2 bases of the junction unmatched. CDR3 protein: CASSIDRGEAFF. CDR3 nucleotides: TGTGCCAGTAGTATTGACAGGGGCGAAGCTTTCTTT.

This rearrangement joins TRBV6-6 to TRBJ2-1, with D tentatively TRBD2 (6 bases). This CDR3 is 13 amino acids long. The V gene lost 2 bases and the J gene lost 8 bases, with 10 bases spanning the gap. In germline, CDR1 is MNHNY, CDR2 SVGAGI (reference sequence). The CDR3 region is CASSYLTSYEQFF. CDR3 DNA: TGTGCCAGCAGTTACCTCACTAGCTATGAGCAGTTCTTC.

The chain has TRBV11-2 and TRBJ1-1; D call uncertain. Looked up from germline, CDR1 is SGHAT and CDR2 is FQNNGV. V shed 5 bases and J shed 11 bases, with 15 bases lying between them. This CDR3 has 12 amino acids. The DNA for the CDR3 is TGTGCCAGCAGCCCGGAGGGCAGGCACGCTTTCTTT. It codes for CASSPEGRHAFF.